Reported below is one TCR beta chain. The antigen remains undetermined. This specimen comes from a study of spatial heterogeneity in lung cancer. At the level of the study: Raw reads showed each unique TCR and UMI combination turning up more than ten times on average.

A unique molecular identifier was attached to every TCR cDNA molecule. TCRdb processed the 5' RACE reads anew with MiXCR; each CDR3 protein has one entry. The table includes roughly 39,000 distinct CDR3 sequences, roughly 8% detected once. V shed 3 bases, J shed 6 bases, and the junction held 4 bases outside the gene matches. Germline V gene lookup returns CDR1 DFQATT and CDR2 SNEGSKA (reference sequence). The CDR3 is made up of 13 amino acids. The study's findings and limits: The study found ubiquitous expanded tumor TCRs in blood more at resection than follow-up.

Documented time point: sample taken at primary tumor resection. The sequenced material consisted of unsorted whole RNA from tumor, nontumor lung or frozen PBMC. The donors were about 67 patients with non-small cell lung cancer that was early-stage and untreated. The sequencing used PBMCs, collected at surgery. J is TRBJ2-1 and V is TRBV20-1; TRBD2 matches 8 bases. This TCR came from a male donor with early-stage non-small cell lung cancer. The CDR3 DNA is TGCAGTGCTAGCGGGAGGGATGGCAATGAGCAGTTCTTC. This codes for CSASGRDGNEQFF.